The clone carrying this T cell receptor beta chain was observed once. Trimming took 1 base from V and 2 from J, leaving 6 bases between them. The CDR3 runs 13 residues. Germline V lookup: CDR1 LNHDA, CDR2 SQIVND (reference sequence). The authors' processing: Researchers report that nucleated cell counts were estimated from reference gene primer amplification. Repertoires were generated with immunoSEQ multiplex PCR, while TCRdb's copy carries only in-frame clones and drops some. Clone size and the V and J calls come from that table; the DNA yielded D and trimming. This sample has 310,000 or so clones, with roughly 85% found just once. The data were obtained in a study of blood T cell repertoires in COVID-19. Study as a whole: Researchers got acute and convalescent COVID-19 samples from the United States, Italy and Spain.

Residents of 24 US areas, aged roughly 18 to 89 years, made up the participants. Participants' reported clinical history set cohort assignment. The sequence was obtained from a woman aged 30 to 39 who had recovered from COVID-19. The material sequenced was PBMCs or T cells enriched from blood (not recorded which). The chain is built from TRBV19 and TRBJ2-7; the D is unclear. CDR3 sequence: CASSIAGAYEQYF. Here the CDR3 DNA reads TGTGCCAGTAGTATAGCCGGAGCCTACGAGCAGTACTTC.